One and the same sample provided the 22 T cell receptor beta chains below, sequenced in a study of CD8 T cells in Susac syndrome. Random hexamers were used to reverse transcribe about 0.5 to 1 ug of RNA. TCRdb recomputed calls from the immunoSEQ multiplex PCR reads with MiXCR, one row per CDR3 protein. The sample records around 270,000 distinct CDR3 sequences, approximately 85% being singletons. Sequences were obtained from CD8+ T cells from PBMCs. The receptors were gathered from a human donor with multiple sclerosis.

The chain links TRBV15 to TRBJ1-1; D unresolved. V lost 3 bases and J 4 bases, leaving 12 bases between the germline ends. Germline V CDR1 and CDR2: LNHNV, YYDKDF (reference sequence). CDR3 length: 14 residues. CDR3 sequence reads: CATSRPGEATEAFF. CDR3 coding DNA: TGTGCCACCAGCAGGCCCGGTGAGGCCACTGAAGCTTTCTTT.

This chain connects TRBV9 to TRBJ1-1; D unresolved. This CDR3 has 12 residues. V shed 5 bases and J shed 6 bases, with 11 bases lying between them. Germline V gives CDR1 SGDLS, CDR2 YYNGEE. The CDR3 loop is CASRHPGAEAFF. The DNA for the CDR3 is TGTGCCAGCAGACACCCCGGGGCTGAAGCTTTCTTT.

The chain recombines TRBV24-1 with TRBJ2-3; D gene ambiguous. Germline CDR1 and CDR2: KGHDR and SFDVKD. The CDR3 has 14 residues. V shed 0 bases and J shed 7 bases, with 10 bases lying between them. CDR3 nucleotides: TGTGCCACCAGTGATTTGGGCAGCCAATATACGCAGTATTTT. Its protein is CATSDLGSQYTQYF.

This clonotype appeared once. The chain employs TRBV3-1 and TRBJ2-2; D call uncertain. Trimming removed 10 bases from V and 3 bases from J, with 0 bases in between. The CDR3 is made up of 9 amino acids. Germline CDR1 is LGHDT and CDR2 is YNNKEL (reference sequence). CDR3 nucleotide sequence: TGTGCCAACACCGGGGAGCTGTTTTTT. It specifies CANTGELFF.

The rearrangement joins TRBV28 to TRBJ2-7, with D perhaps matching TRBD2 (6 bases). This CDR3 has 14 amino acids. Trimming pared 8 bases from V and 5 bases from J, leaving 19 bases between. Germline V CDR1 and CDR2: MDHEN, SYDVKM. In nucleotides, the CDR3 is TGTGCCAGCTGGAGGGCTGGGGGTGGACACGAGCAGTACTTC. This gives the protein CASWRAGGGHEQYF.

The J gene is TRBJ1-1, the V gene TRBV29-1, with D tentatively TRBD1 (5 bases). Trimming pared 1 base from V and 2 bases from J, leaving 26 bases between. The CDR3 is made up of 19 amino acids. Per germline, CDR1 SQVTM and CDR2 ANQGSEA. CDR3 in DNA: TGCAGCGTTGAAGGGATAGCAGCGGTTCGCGAAGGGACCAACACTGAAGCTTTCTTT. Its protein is CSVEGIAAVREGTNTEAFF. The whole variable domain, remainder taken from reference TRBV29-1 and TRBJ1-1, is SAVISQKPSRDICQRGTSLTIQCQVDSQVTMMFWYRQQPGQSLTLIATANQGSEATYESGFVIDKFPISRPNLTFSTLTVSNMSPEDSSIYLCSVEGIAAVREGTNTEAFFGQGTRLTVV.

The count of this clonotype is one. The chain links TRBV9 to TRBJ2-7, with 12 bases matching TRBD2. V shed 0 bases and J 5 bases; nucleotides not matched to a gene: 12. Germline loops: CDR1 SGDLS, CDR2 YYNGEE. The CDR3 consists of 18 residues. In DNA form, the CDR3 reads TGTGCCAGCAGCGTAGCTATACTAGCGGGAGGAGTAACCGACGAGCAGTACTTC. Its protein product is CASSVAILAGGVTDEQYF.

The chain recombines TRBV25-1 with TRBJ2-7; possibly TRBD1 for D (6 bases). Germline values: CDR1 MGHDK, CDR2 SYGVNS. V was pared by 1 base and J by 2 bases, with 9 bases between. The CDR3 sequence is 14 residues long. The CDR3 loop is CASSESDRAYEQYF. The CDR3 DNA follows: TGTGCCAGCAGTGAATCGGACAGAGCCTACGAGCAGTACTTC.

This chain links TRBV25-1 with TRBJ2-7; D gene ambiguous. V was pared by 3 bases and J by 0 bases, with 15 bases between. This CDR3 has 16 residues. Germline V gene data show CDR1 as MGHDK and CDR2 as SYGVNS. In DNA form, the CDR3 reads TGTGCCAGCAGTGATCATGACGGGCCCAGCTCCTACGAGCAGTACTTC. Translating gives CASSDHDGPSSYEQYF.

Here the CDR3 reads CASSSVTTSTDTQYF. CDR3 DNA: TGCGCCAGCAGCTCAGTTACCACTAGCACAGATACGCAGTATTTT. The chain joins TRBV5-1 to TRBJ2-3; D remains unclear. V gave up 3 bases and J gave up 0 bases, with 11 bases separating them. Germline V gives CDR1 SGHRS, CDR2 YFSETQ. This CDR3 is built from 15 residues. The full variable domain, rest sourced from reference TRBV5-1 and TRBJ2-3, is KAGVTQTPRYLIKTRGQQVTLSCSPISGHRSVSWYQQTPGQGLQFLFEYFSETQRNKGNFPGRFSGRQFSNSRSEMNVSTLELGDSALYLCASSSVTTSTDTQYFGPGTRLTVL.

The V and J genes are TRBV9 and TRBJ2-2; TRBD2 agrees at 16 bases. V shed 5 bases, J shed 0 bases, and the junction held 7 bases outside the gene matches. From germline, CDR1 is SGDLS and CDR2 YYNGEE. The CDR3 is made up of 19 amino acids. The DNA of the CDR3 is TGTGCCAGCAGTTCGCCGGGACTAGCGGGAGGGACGAACACCGGGGAGCTGTTTTTT. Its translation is CASSSPGLAGGTNTGELFF.

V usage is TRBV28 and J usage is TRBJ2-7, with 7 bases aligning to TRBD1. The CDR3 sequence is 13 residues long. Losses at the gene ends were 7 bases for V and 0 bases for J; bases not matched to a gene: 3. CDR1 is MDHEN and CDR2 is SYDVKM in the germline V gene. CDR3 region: CASNRGPSYEQYF. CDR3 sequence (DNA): TGTGCCAGCAACAGGGGCCCCTCCTACGAGCAGTACTTC.

The chain's CDR3 is CASSPQGGPGANVLTF. In DNA form, the CDR3 reads TGTGCCAGCAGCCCCCAGGGGGGGCCTGGGGCCAACGTCCTGACTTTC. The chain carries TRBV13 and TRBJ2-6; D possibly matches TRBD1 or TRBD2 (7 bases each). Per the germline V gene, CDR1 is PRHDT and CDR2 is FYEKMQ (reference sequence). V lost 5 bases and J 2 bases, leaving 13 bases between the germline ends. The CDR3 is 16 residues long.

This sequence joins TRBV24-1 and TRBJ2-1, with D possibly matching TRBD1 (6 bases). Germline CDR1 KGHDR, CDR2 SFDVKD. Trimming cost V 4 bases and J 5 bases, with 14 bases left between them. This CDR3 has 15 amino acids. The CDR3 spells CATSDLSDSHNEQFF. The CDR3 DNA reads TGTGCCACCAGTGACCTGTCGGACAGCCACAATGAGCAGTTCTTC.

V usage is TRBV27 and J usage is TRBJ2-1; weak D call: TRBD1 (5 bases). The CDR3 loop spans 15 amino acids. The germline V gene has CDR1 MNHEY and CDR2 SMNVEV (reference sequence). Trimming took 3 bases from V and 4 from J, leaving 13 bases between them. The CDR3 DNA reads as TGTGCCAGCAGTTTGGGGCCGGAAACTTACAATGAGCAGTTCTTC. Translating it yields CASSLGPETYNEQFF.

The CDR3 sequence: CASRERDSEGEKLFF. The CDR3 DNA reads TGTGCCAGCAGAGAACGGGACTCAGAGGGCGAAAAACTGTTTTTT. V usage is TRBV7-8 and J usage is TRBJ1-4; D is perhaps TRBD1 (5 bases). This CDR3 is 15 amino acids long. The V and J ends lost 6 bases and 8 bases respectively, with 19 bases between them. The germline V gene has CDR1 SGHVS and CDR2 FQNEAQ.

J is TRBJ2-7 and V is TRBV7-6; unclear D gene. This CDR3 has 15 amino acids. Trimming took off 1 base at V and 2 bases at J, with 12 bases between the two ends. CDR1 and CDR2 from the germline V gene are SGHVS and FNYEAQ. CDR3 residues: CASSLGVVGTYEQYF. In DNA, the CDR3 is TGTGCCAGCAGCTTAGGGGTGGTAGGTACCTACGAGCAGTACTTC.

This CDR3 reads CATSELTERTGELFF. In DNA form, the CDR3 reads TGTGCCACCAGTGAATTGACAGAGCGTACCGGGGAGCTGTTTTTT. The chain is built from TRBV24-1 and TRBJ2-2; TRBD1 is a possible D gene (5 bases). V was shortened by 4 bases and J by 5 bases, with 13 bases between the two germline ends. The CDR3 extends over 15 amino acids. Germline V CDR1 and CDR2: KGHDR, SFDVKD.

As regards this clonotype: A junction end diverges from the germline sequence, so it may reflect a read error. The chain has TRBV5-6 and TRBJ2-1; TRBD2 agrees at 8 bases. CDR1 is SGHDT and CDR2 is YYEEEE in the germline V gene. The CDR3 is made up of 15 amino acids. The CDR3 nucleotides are TGTGCCAGCAGTTCCGGGACTAGAACCTACAATGAGCAGTTCTTT. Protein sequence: CASSSGTRTYNEQFF.

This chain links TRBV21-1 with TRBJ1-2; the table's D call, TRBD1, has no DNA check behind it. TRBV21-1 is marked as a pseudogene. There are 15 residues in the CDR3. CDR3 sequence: CASSKEGQGPEGYTF. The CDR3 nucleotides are TGTGCCAGCAGCAAAGAGGGACAGGGCCCAGAGGGCTACACCTTC.

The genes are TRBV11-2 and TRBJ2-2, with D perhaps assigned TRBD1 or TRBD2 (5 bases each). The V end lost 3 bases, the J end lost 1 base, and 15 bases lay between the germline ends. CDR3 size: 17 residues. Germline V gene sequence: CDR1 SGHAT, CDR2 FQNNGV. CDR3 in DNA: TGTGCCAGCAGCTTCCATATAGGGGCGGGGAACACCGGGGAGCTGTTTTTT. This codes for CASSFHIGAGNTGELFF.

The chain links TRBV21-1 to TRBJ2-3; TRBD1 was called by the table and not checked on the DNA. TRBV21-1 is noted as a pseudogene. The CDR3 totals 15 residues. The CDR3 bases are TGTGCCACCCTGACTAGATCGGCTGTCCAGCCTACGCAGTATTTT. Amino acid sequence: CATLTRSAVQPTQYF.